This is a list of T cell receptor beta chains from one sample in a study of CD8+ T cells in alopecia areata. Assay used: immunoSEQ multiplex PCR; TCRdb lists only in-frame clones, some missing. The table shows 90,000 to 150,000 clones, with about 61% occurring only once. Sequencing was carried out using CD4+ T cells sorted from blood. These receptors were obtained from a human donor in good health. CDR3s include the opening cysteine and the closing phenylalanine or tryptophan. D genes are given only for firm matches. The size field is filled for only some rows; it gives once, few, many or a size class.

>TRBJ2-1|TRBV9|TRBD2|NA
CASSPRTSGAYEQFF
TGTGCCAGCAGCCCCCGGACTAGCGGGGCTTATGAGCAGTTCTTC
>TRBJ2-6|TRBV14|NA|NA
CASRRTSGANVLTF
TGTGCCAGCAGGAGGACGTCTGGGGCCAACGTCCTGACTTTC
>TRBJ1-1|TRBV11-2|TRBD1|NA
CANQLRTGLEAFF
TGTGCCAACCAGCTTCGGACAGGGCTTGAAGCTTTCTTT
>TRBJ1-6|TRBV15|NA|NA
CATEGKGPPGSPLHF
TGTGCCACCGAAGGGAAAGGACCTCCGGGCTCACCCCTCCACTTT
>TRBJ1-2|TRBV30|TRBD1|NA
CAWRSPVQGDYGYTF
TGTGCCTGGAGGTCCCCTGTACAGGGGGACTATGGCTACACCTTC
>TRBJ1-4|TRBV29-1|NA|many
CSVGSGEKLFF
TGCAGCGTTGGGTCGGGAGAAAAACTGTTTTTT
>TRBJ2-1|TRBV9|TRBD2|NA
CASSVDGGAVNEQFF
TGTGCCAGCAGCGTAGACGGGGGGGCCGTCAATGAGCAGTTCTTC
>TRBJ2-3|TRBV4-1|TRBD2|NA
CASSRGLSGGSDTQYF
TGCGCCAGCAGCCGTGGACTGAGCGGGGGTTCAGATACGCAGTATTTT
>TRBJ1-2|TRBV6-6|NA|once
CAAGSRALGYGYTF
TGTGCCGCTGGGTCCAGGGCCCTCGGGTATGGCTACACCTTC
>TRBJ1-6|TRBV11-2|TRBD1|few
CASSLAGAGGSPLHF
TGTGCCAGCAGCTTAGCAGGGGCAGGGGGCTCACCCCTCCACTTT
>TRBJ1-5|TRBV6-5|TRBD1|NA
CASSPDRAQPQHF
TGTGCCAGCAGCCCAGACAGGGCGCAGCCCCAGCATTTT
>TRBJ2-7|TRBV5-1|NA|NA
CASSFDSYEQYF
TGCGCCAGCAGCTTTGACTCCTACGAGCAGTACTTC
>TRBJ2-7|TRBV6-5|TRBD1|once
CASRPRDRGSYEQYF
TGTGCCAGCAGACCTCGGGACAGGGGGTCCTACGAGCAGTACTTC
>TRBJ1-2|TRBV20-1|TRBD1|NA
CSPDRVDGYTF
TGCAGTCCAGACAGGGTAGATGGCTACACCTTC
>TRBJ2-5|TRBV29-1|NA|few
CSASTEKETQYF
TGCAGCGCGTCGACAGAGAAAGAGACCCAGTACTTC
>TRBJ2-5|TRBV9|TRBD2|NA
CASTPGGVQETQYF
TGTGCCAGCACCCCCGGGGGGGTACAAGAGACCCAGTACTTC
>TRBJ2-3|TRBV2|NA|NA
CASSEAPIGQYF
TGTGCCAGCAGTGAAGCGCCGATCGGGCAGTATTTT
>TRBJ1-2|TRBV29-1|NA|once
CSARTERGYTF
TGCAGCGCCAGGACAGAACGGGGCTACACCTTC
>TRBJ1-5|TRBV30|TRBD1|NA
CAWGTGQGGNQPQHF
TGTGCCTGGGGGACCGGACAGGGTGGCAATCAGCCCCAGCATTTT
>TRBJ1-1|TRBV5-1|NA|few
CASSLPEMNTEAFF
TGCGCCAGCAGCTTGCCGGAGATGAACACTGAAGCTTTCTTT
>TRBJ2-3|TRBV29-1|TRBD2|NA
CSVESGAHTDTQYF
TGCAGCGTTGAGAGCGGGGCCCACACAGATACGCAGTATTTT
>TRBJ2-3|TRBV7-6|NA|NA
CASSLAGGPGADTQYF
TGTGCCAGCAGCTTAGCGGGGGGGCCGGGCGCAGATACGCAGTATTTT
>TRBJ2-2|TRBV29-1|NA|NA
CSVLLQGTLTGELFF
TGCAGCGTTCTGTTGCAGGGAACCCTTACCGGGGAGCTGTTTTTT
>TRBJ2-7|TRBV7-2|NA|NA
CASSHPADPGVPEQYF
TGTGCCAGCAGCCATCCGGCGGACCCAGGCGTTCCTGAGCAGTACTTC
>TRBJ1-2|TRBV11-2|NA|NA
CASSLVAGISIYGYTF
TGTGCCAGCAGCTTAGTAGCAGGGATCAGTATCTATGGCTACACCTTC
>TRBJ2-4|TRBV4-1|NA|NA
CASSQAVLQAQNIQYF
TGCGCCAGCAGCCAAGCGGTACTCCAGGCACAAAACATTCAGTACTTC
>TRBJ2-3|TRBV7-2|NA|few
CASSHYSDTQYF
TGTGCCAGCAGCCATTACTCAGATACGCAGTATTTT
>TRBJ1-2|TRBV5-1|NA|NA
CASSPGPLYGYTF
TGCGCCAGCAGCCCCGGACCGCTCTATGGCTACACCTTC
>TRBJ2-7|TRBV10-3|NA|NA
CAISRQIYEQYF
TGTGCCATCAGCAGACAGATATACGAGCAGTACTTC
>TRBJ1-2|TRBV7-9|TRBD1|NA
CASSLDSGTAYGYTF
TGTGCCAGCAGCTTAGATTCCGGGACAGCGTATGGCTACACCTTC
>TRBJ1-2|TRBV29-1|NA|NA
CSARPGYSNYGYTF
TGCAGCGCTCGACCGGGCTACTCTAACTATGGCTACACCTTC
>TRBJ1-5|TRBV2|TRBD1|once
CASSRGQGKNQPQHF
TGTGCCAGCAGTAGAGGACAGGGTAAAAATCAGCCCCAGCATTTT
>TRBJ2-3|TRBV12-5|TRBD1|NA
CASGPTGRTDTQYF
TGTGCTAGTGGGCCGACAGGGAGAACAGATACGCAGTATTTT
>TRBJ1-1|TRBV19|NA|few
CASTQLGNTEAFF
TGTGCCAGTACCCAGCTGGGGAACACTGAAGCTTTCTTT
>TRBJ1-1|TRBV5-1|NA|NA
CASSRLSQDTEAFF
TGCGCCAGCAGCCGGTTATCACAGGACACTGAAGCTTTCTTT
>TRBJ2-2|TRBV19|NA|many
CASSIWGATNTGELFF
TGTGCCAGTAGTATCTGGGGGGCTACGAACACCGGGGAGCTGTTTTTT
>TRBJ2-1|TRBV6-5|TRBD2|once
CASSQTSGGFHEQFF
TGTGCCAGCAGCCAAACTAGCGGGGGTTTCCATGAGCAGTTCTTC
>TRBJ1-2|TRBV11-2|NA|NA
CASSLVERTAGGYTF
TGTGCCAGCAGCTTAGTTGAAAGGACTGCGGGTGGCTACACCTTC
>TRBJ2-5|TRBV19|NA|once
CASRTSRDTQETQYF
TGTGCCAGTAGGACCTCAAGAGATACCCAAGAGACCCAGTACTTC
>TRBJ2-7|TRBV15|TRBD1|few
CATSSRDRGIYEQYF
TGTGCCACCAGCAGCCGGGACAGAGGGATCTACGAGCAGTACTTC
>TRBJ1-5|TRBV29-1|NA|NA
CSVELEGNQPQHF
TGCAGCGTTGAACTTGAGGGCAATCAGCCCCAGCATTTT
>TRBJ2-5|TRBV25-1|NA|few
CASKGRLETQYF
TGTGCCAGCAAGGGACGGTTGGAGACCCAGTACTTC
>TRBJ2-3|TRBV5-1|NA|NA
CASRQGISTDTQYF
TGCGCCAGCAGACAGGGAATAAGCACAGATACGCAGTATTTT
>TRBJ1-1|TRBV14|NA|NA
CASSRDSFEAFF
TGTGCCAGCAGCCGAGACAGCTTTGAAGCTTTCTTT
>TRBJ2-2|TRBV2|NA|few
CASSYSPGTGELFF
TGTGCCAGCAGCTATTCCCCGGGGACCGGGGAGCTGTTTTTT
>TRBJ2-4|TRBV19|NA|NA
CASSPFGELAKNIQYF
TGTGCCAGTAGTCCATTTGGGGAACTAGCCAAAAACATTCAGTACTTC
>TRBJ2-5|TRBV5-6|NA|few
CASSLLGRWETQYF
TGTGCCAGCAGCTTGCTTGGGCGCTGGGAGACCCAGTACTTC
>TRBJ1-1|TRBV29-1|NA|NA
CSVVSSHTEAFF
TGCAGCGTTGTATCATCACACACTGAAGCTTTCTTT
>TRBJ1-6|TRBV5-1|TRBD1|NA
CASSGEGASNSPLHF
TGCGCCAGCAGCGGGGAGGGGGCGTCTAATTCACCCCTCCACTTT
>TRBJ1-4|TRBV29-1|NA|NA
CSVRAHSWNEKLFF
TGCAGCGTGAGGGCGCACAGCTGGAATGAAAAACTGTTTTTT
>TRBJ1-2|TRBV7-9|NA|NA
CASSLVGGYLLAGYTF
TGTGCCAGCAGCTTAGTTGGCGGGTATCTCTTAGCAGGCTACACCTTC